Following are 32 T cell receptor beta chains from one sample sequenced in a study of blood T cell repertoires in COVID-19. Using immunoSEQ multiplex PCR, the repertoire was profiled, and TCRdb retains in-frame clones only, with some absent. The table lists 350,000 to 400,000 clones, more than 80% of them singletons. The sequenced material came from PBMCs or T cells enriched from blood (not recorded which). Every receptor here comes from a man between 18 and 29 years old who had recovered from COVID-19.

The V and J genes are TRBV12-3 or TRBV12-4 and TRBJ1-1, with D possibly TRBD1 on 6 matching bases. This CDR3 contains 13 residues. V lost 2 bases and J 7 bases, leaving 11 bases between the germline ends. CDR3 loop: CASSLTGWNEAFF. The CDR3, as DNA: TGTGCCAGCAGTTTAACAGGGTGGAATGAAGCTTTCTTT.

The chain carries TRBV29-1 and TRBJ1-6; possibly TRBD1 for D (5 bases). Germline-derived CDR1 and CDR2 are SQVTM and ANQGSEA. The CDR3 is 15 amino acids. V lost 6 bases and J 5 bases, leaving 17 bases between the germline ends. CDR3 bases: TGCAGCGTCCTACACAGGACACAAGATAATTCACCCCTCCACTTT. Protein: CSVLHRTQDNSPLHF.

This clone was detected only a few times. V is TRBV10-3 and J is TRBJ2-7; TRBD2 aligns across 7 bases. V lost 10 bases, J lost 6 bases, and 12 bases stayed unmatched. The CDR3 is 13 amino acids. From germline, CDR1 is ENHRY and CDR2 SYGVKD. CDR3 sequence reads: CATTFAGVGEQYF. The CDR3 DNA reads as TGTGCCACCACTTTTGCGGGAGTGGGCGAGCAGTACTTC.

V usage is TRBV30 and J usage is TRBJ1-4, with D possibly TRBD1 on 5 matching bases. The CDR3 totals 14 residues. Trimming took 0 bases from V and 8 from J, leaving 13 bases between them. CDR1 and CDR2 from the germline V gene are GTSNPN and SVGIG (reference sequence). CDR3 amino acids: CAWSVTGVGEKLFF. CDR3 nucleotide sequence: TGTGCCTGGAGTGTTACGGGGGTGGGGGAAAAACTGTTTTTT.

The V gene is TRBV9, the J gene TRBJ1-1; tentative D call: TRBD1 (6 bases). The V gene's germline CDR1 is SGDLS and CDR2 YYNGEE. Trimming pared 4 bases from V and 8 bases from J, leaving 15 bases between. The CDR3 is made up of 13 amino acids. In DNA, the CDR3 is TGTGCCAGCAGCCCCCGAACCGGGACAGAAGCTTTCTTT. This sequence encodes CASSPRTGTEAFF.

The chain carries TRBV3-1 (or the pseudogene TRBV3-2) and TRBJ2-7; 10 bases match TRBD2. The J segment lost 2 bases and the V segment lost 7 bases, leaving 8 bases of the junction unmatched. This CDR3 region has 15 residues. Germline CDR1 is LGHDT and CDR2 is YNNKEL (reference sequence). CDR3 amino acids: CASTPRTSGTYEQYF. Written as DNA, the CDR3 is TGTGCCAGCACCCCTCGGACTAGCGGCACCTACGAGCAGTACTTC.

The chain recombines TRBV19 with TRBJ1-1; D may be TRBD1 (5 bases). From germline, CDR1 is LNHDA and CDR2 SQIVND (reference sequence). Deletions cut 10 bases from V and 1 base from J, with 10 bases between. This CDR3 has 12 residues. The CDR3, as DNA: TGTGCCACGTGCAGGGCGAACACTGAAGCTTTCTTT. It specifies CATCRANTEAFF. Drawing the rest from reference TRBV19 and TRBJ1-1, the complete variable domain is DGGITQSPKYLFRKEGQNVTLSCEQNLNHDAMYWYRQDPGQGLRLIYYSQIVNDFQKGDIAEGYSVSREKKESFPLTVTSAQKNPTAFYLCATCRANTEAFFGQGTRLTVV.

The table lists this clone with a count of one. This chain uses TRBV7-6 with TRBJ2-3; D not certain. V dropped 6 bases and J dropped 3 bases, with 10 bases sitting between them. The CDR3 has 13 residues. Germline CDR1 and CDR2: SGHVS and FNYEAQ. CDR3 protein: CASRRWATDTQYF. CDR3 DNA sequence: TGTGCCAGCAGGCGATGGGCAACAGATACGCAGTATTTT.

This clone was seen a single time. CDR3 sequence (DNA): TGTGCCAGCAGTCCGGGACTGAGGTCGGAAGCTTTCTTT. It is translated as CASSPGLRSEAFF. This chain joins TRBV27 and TRBJ1-1, with D possibly matching TRBD1 (5 bases). The germline gives CDR1 MNHEY, CDR2 SMNVEV (reference sequence). The CDR3 loop spans 13 amino acids. The V and J ends lost 5 bases and 8 bases respectively, with 15 bases between them.

This rearrangement joins TRBV4-2 to TRBJ2-1, with 8 nucleotides matching TRBD1. Germline loops: CDR1 LGHNA, CDR2 YNFKEQ. The CDR3 covers 13 residues. V lost 4 bases, J lost 10 bases, and 6 bases stayed unmatched. CDR3 protein: CASSPSRDREQFF. CDR3 DNA sequence: TGTGCCAGCAGCCCCTCCCGGGACAGGGAGCAGTTCTTC.

The chain carries TRBV29-1 and TRBJ1-2, with D possibly being TRBD1 (5 bases). V lost 3 bases, J lost 0 bases, and 14 bases lay in between. CDR1 is SQVTM and CDR2 is ANQGSEA in the germline V gene. This CDR3 has 15 residues. CDR3 DNA: TGCAGCGTTGACTCTGGGGCCAGAGCTAACTATGGCTACACCTTC. Amino acid sequence: CSVDSGARANYGYTF. The whole variable domain, remainder taken from reference TRBV29-1 and TRBJ1-2, is SAVISQKPSRDICQRGTSLTIQCQVDSQVTMMFWYRQQPGQSLTLIATANQGSEATYESGFVIDKFPISRPNLTFSTLTVSNMSPEDSSIYLCSVDSGARANYGYTFGSGTRLTVV.

This chain links TRBV27 with TRBJ2-1; 10 bases agree with TRBD2. The length of the CDR3 is 12 residues. CDR1 and CDR2 (germline): MNHEY, SMNVEV (reference sequence). With V trimmed by 7 bases and J by 14 bases, 8 bases remained unmatched. CDR3 residues: CASNNPTSGEFF. The CDR3 nucleotides read TGTGCCAGCAATAATCCAACTAGCGGGGAGTTCTTC.

The V call is TRBV7-8, the J call TRBJ1-1; TRBD1 might be the D (5 bases). CDR3 size: 16 residues. With 7 bases removed from V and 11 bases from J, the gap between germline ends came to 29 bases. Germline lookup yields CDR1 SGHVS and CDR2 FQNEAQ. The CDR3 DNA reads TGTGCCAGCACCAAATCGCGCCAGGACAAACCCGCGGGGGCTTTCTTT. Protein sequence: CASTKSRQDKPAGAFF.

V usage is TRBV14 and J usage is TRBJ1-2; TRBD1 might be the D (5 bases). The length of the CDR3 is 15 residues. Per germline, CDR1 SGHDN and CDR2 FVKESK. Trimming removed 3 bases at V and 5 bases at J, with 16 bases between. CDR3 DNA: TGTGCCAGCAGCCATGGCCAGGGTTTGTATTATGGCTACACCTTC. Encoded protein: CASSHGQGLYYGYTF.

V and J are TRBV7-9 and TRBJ1-4; D is unresolved. Between the trimmed V and J ends, which lost 3 bases and 4 bases, there was a span of 9 bases. Germline-derived CDR1 and CDR2 are SEHNR and FQNEAQ (reference sequence). This CDR3 region has 14 residues. CDR3 sequence (DNA): TGTGCCAGCAGCTTGCTCGGTCATAATGAAAAACTGTTTTTT. Its translation: CASSLLGHNEKLFF.

The chain recombines TRBV7-8 with TRBJ1-2; TRBD1 is a possible D gene (5 bases). CDR3 length equals 13 residues. V lost 5 bases to trimming and J lost 7 bases, with 14 bases between them. Per germline, CDR1 SGHVS and CDR2 FQNEAQ. The CDR3 DNA reads TGTGCCAGCAGCGGGACTAGGCCCCCTGGCTACACCTTC. Translated, it gives CASSGTRPPGYTF.

The V and J genes are TRBV24-1 and TRBJ2-1; 8 nucleotides match TRBD1. The germline V gene encodes CDR1 KGHDR and CDR2 SFDVKD. J lost 5 bases, V lost 12 bases, and 11 bases had no gene match. This CDR3 region has 14 residues. CDR3 DNA: TGTGCCTCCTCCCGGACAGGGCGCCACAATGAGCAGTTCTTC. Translation: CASSRTGRHNEQFF.

The rearrangement uses TRBV4-1 and TRBJ1-2; no clear D. Trimming removed 0 bases at V and 3 bases at J, with 20 bases between. Germline assignment: CDR1 MGHRA and CDR2 YSYEKL. This CDR3 region has 18 residues. CDR3 DNA: TGCGCCAGCAGCCAAGATCAGAGGAAGGGAGGCGGGCACTATGGCTACACCTTC. It specifies CASSQDQRKGGGHYGYTF.

The sample holds many counts of this clone. The V call is TRBV5-8, the J call TRBJ2-3; TRBD2 agrees at 11 bases. The germline V gene encodes CDR1 SGHTS and CDR2 YDEGEE. CDR3 size: 15 residues. V lost 0 bases to trimming and J lost 7 bases; unmatched junction nucleotides: 4. This CDR3 reads CASSLVASGGNTQYF. The CDR3 DNA sequence: TGTGCCAGCAGCTTGGTGGCTAGCGGGGGGAATACGCAGTATTTT.

The CDR3, as DNA: TGTGCCAGTAGTCTGACAGCCAGAGCACTCTACGAGCAGTACTTC. This gives the protein CASSLTARALYEQYF. J is TRBJ2-7 and V is TRBV19; a weak D match, TRBD1 (5 bases). Looked up from germline, CDR1 is LNHDA and CDR2 is SQIVND (reference sequence). Trimming took 5 bases from V and 3 from J, leaving 17 bases between them. The CDR3 has 15 residues.

This sequence joins TRBV28 and TRBJ2-1; 8 bases align to TRBD2. This CDR3 is built from 16 residues. Germline-derived CDR1 and CDR2 are MDHEN and SYDVKM. J gave up 0 bases and V 7 bases, and 8 bases lay outside the gene matches. CDR3 nucleotides: TGTGCCAGCATCACTAGCGGTTCAAGCTCCTACAATGAGCAGTTCTTC. It is translated as CASITSGSSSYNEQFF.

The V call is TRBV19, the J call TRBJ1-4, with TRBD1 as a possible D gene (5 bases). There are 15 residues in the CDR3. Deletions cut 4 bases from V and 8 bases from J, with 17 bases between. CDR1 is LNHDA and CDR2 is SQIVND in the germline V gene (reference sequence). CDR3 loop: CASSNQGLRQEKLFF. In nucleotides, the CDR3 is TGTGCCAGTAGTAACCAGGGTCTGCGTCAGGAAAAACTGTTTTTT. Together with reference TRBV19 and TRBJ1-4, the CDR3 gives the full variable domain: DGGITQSPKYLFRKEGQNVTLSCEQNLNHDAMYWYRQDPGQGLRLIYYSQIVNDFQKGDIAEGYSVSREKKESFPLTVTSAQKNPTAFYLCASSNQGLRQEKLFFGSGTQLSVL.

As DNA, the CDR3 is TGCAGCGTTGACCGGGGGGGGATTAACTATGGCTACACCTTC. Its translation is CSVDRGGINYGYTF. The chain couples TRBV29-1 to TRBJ1-2; D is possibly TRBD1 (5 bases). Germline lookup yields CDR1 SQVTM and CDR2 ANQGSEA. This CDR3 is built from 14 residues. V dropped 3 bases and J dropped 1 base, with 12 bases sitting between them.

This chain joins TRBV7-8 and TRBJ1-2; 9 bases match TRBD1. V shed 5 bases and J 2 bases; nucleotides not matched to a gene: 15. This CDR3 has 18 residues. Germline V CDR1 and CDR2: SGHVS, FQNEAQ. DNA for the CDR3: TGTGCCAGCAGCCCTAATCTGCCGGGACAGGGAACAAACTATGGCTACACCTTC. Translating gives CASSPNLPGQGTNYGYTF.

This clone was found once. J is TRBJ2-7 and V is TRBV28; 12 bases line up with TRBD1. The trim removed 6 bases at V and 5 bases at J, leaving 8 bases unmatched. Germline values: CDR1 MDHEN, CDR2 SYDVKM. CDR3 length equals 15 residues. CDR3 sequence (DNA): TGTGCCAGCAGGTGGCCCGGGACAGGGGGCGACGAGCAGTACTTC. Protein: CASRWPGTGGDEQYF.

V usage is TRBV7-9 and J usage is TRBJ1-2; D gene unclear. The V and J ends lost 5 bases and 2 bases respectively, with 12 bases between them. The CDR3 sequence is 14 residues long. Germline V CDR1 and CDR2: SEHNR, FQNEAQ (reference sequence). The CDR3 coding sequence is TGTGCCAGCAGCCCCGGCGTCAGGAACTATGGCTACACCTTC. This gives the protein CASSPGVRNYGYTF.

As for this clone: Germline is not matched at one junction end, which may reflect a read error. Distinct nucleotide sequences in the sample also encode this CDR3. This chain uses TRBV19 with TRBJ1-2; 7 bases agree with TRBD1. In germline, CDR1 is LNHDA, CDR2 SQIVND (reference sequence). The CDR3 sequence is 13 residues long. For the CDR3, the DNA is TGTGCCAGTAGTATGGGACAGAACTATGGTTACACCTTC. It translates to CASSMGQNYGYTF.

The J gene is TRBJ1-2, the V gene TRBV5-4, with 8 bases aligning to TRBD1. This CDR3 is 14 amino acids long. Germline V CDR1 and CDR2: SGHNT, YYREEE (reference sequence). V shed 0 bases, J shed 6 bases, and the junction held 4 bases outside the gene matches. The CDR3 coding sequence is TGTGCCAGCAGCTTGGGGACAGGGTTCGATGGCTACACCTTC. Its translation is CASSLGTGFDGYTF.

The chain recombines TRBV3-1 (or the pseudogene TRBV3-2) with TRBJ1-6; 7 bases line up with TRBD1. The CDR3 extends over 14 amino acids. Germline CDR1 LGHDT, CDR2 YNNKEL (reference sequence). The V and J ends lost 5 bases and 7 bases, in that order; junction bases with no gene match: 5. CDR3 sequence (DNA): TGTGCCAGCAGCTACCCGGGACAGAATTCACCCCTCCACTTT. Translating it yields CASSYPGQNSPLHF.

For this clone: One end of the junction fails to match germline, which may point to a read error. V and J are TRBV7-2 and TRBJ2-7, with TRBD2 identical over 7 bases. Germline values: CDR1 SGHTA, CDR2 FQGNSA. The CDR3 covers 14 residues. The CDR3 spells CASSIAGRYTEQYF. The CDR3 DNA reads as TGTGCCAGCAGCATAGCGGGCCGTTATACCGAGCAGTACTTC.

A remark on this clone: At one boundary the junction diverges from the germline segment, which might be a read error. This rearrangement joins TRBV5-1 to TRBJ2-1; 7 positions match TRBD1. This CDR3 contains 13 residues. Germline V gene sequence: CDR1 SGHRS, CDR2 YFSETQ. The CDR3 spells CASGTVSDNEQFF. The DNA of the CDR3 is TGCGCCAGCGGGACAGTCTCCGACAATGAGCAGTTCTTC.

The chain carries TRBV18 and TRBJ2-3, with 9 bases aligning to TRBD2. CDR3 length equals 15 residues. J lost 3 bases, V lost 5 bases, and 6 bases had no gene match. Germline lookup yields CDR1 KGHSH and CDR2 LQKENI. The CDR3 sequence: CASSRLAGRTDTQYF. CDR3 bases: TGTGCCAGCTCAAGGCTAGCGGGAAGGACAGATACGCAGTATTTT.